This TCR beta chain originates from a study of cytomegalovirus exposure and HLA in healthy donors. Points from the study as a whole: Overall, roughly 150 TCR beta chains were annotated as cytomegalovirus-associated.

PCR primers comprised 60 Vbeta and 13 Jbeta primers. Authors' data handling: The authors later counted roughly 77 million unique TCR beta chains, approximately 12 million of them shared. The repertoire was sequenced with immunoSEQ multiplex PCR; TCRdb's copy has only in-frame clones and lacks some. D and trimming come from the DNA, and the V and J calls and clone size come from that table. The table records approximately 300,000 clones, approximately 84% of them present only once. In germline, CDR1 is LNHDA, CDR2 SQIVND (reference sequence). The CDR3 covers 14 residues. V was clipped by 7 bases and J by 0 bases, with 11 bases between them. To note about this clone: The antigen is unknown.

The sample was PBMCs. V is TRBV19 and J is TRBJ2-3; D is unresolved. The TCR originated in a woman aged 40 to 50 in good health and CMV-seropositive. The CDR3 sequence: CASKVTASTDTQYF. The CDR3 DNA is TGTGCCAGTAAAGTTACAGCTAGCACAGATACGCAGTATTTT. Full variable domain (remainder filled in from reference TRBV19 and TRBJ2-3): DGGITQSPKYLFRKEGQNVTLSCEQNLNHDAMYWYRQDPGQGLRLIYYSQIVNDFQKGDIAEGYSVSREKKESFPLTVTSAQKNPTAFYLCASKVTASTDTQYFGPGTRLTVL.